The 25 T cell receptor beta chains below all came from one sample that was sequenced in a study of CXCR3-negative and CXCR3-positive naive CD8 T cells. Overall study findings and caveats: Greater hydrophobicity was found in TRB CDR3s of CXCR3-positive naive cells than of CXCR3-negative naive cells.

Carrying UMI labels, the TRB cDNA libraries were prepared through 5' RACE. Reanalyzing the 5' RACE reads, TCRdb keeps one entry per CDR3 protein, without DNA. This repertoire comprises 50,000 to 65,000 distinct CDR3 sequences; its ten largest clones make up roughly 0.75%. No antigen has been assigned to these receptors. The sequenced sample consisted of naive CXCR3+ CD8+ T cells from blood. Subset indicated: CD45RO-CCR7+CD27+CD95- naive CD8+ T cells expressing CXCR3 (TNR3+). These receptors were taken from a human donor in good health. Some clones in this sample may be carry-over from other donors' samples.

This rearrangement joins TRBV12-3 or TRBV12-4 to TRBJ1-3; TCRdb designates TRBD1, a call that cannot be tested without DNA. The CDR3 sequence is 13 residues long. The CDR3 protein is CASSDDRERSIYF.

The rearrangement joins TRBV7-9 to TRBJ2-7; TCRdb outputs TRBD2, but without DNA this stays unchecked. CDR1 SEHNR and CDR2 FQNEAQ come from the germline V gene (reference sequence). This CDR3 spans 16 amino acids. CDR3 sequence: CASSFDPRLLHYEQYF.

The rearrangement links TRBV6-5 to TRBJ2-6. This CDR3 is 18 amino acids long. In germline, CDR1 is MNHEY, CDR2 SVGAGI. The CDR3 protein is CASCYSLTRGSGANVLTF.

The chain employs TRBV28 and TRBJ2-2; TCRdb outputs TRBD2, but without DNA this stays unchecked. The germline CDR1 and CDR2 sequences are MDHEN and SYDVKM. This CDR3 has 15 residues. The CDR3 loop is CASSLRDYFPGELFF.

The V call is TRBV20-1, the J call TRBJ2-3. From germline, CDR1 is DFQATT and CDR2 SNEGSKA (reference sequence). The CDR3 runs 14 residues. CDR3 region: CSARAPASTDTQYF.

The chain recombines TRBV13 with TRBJ2-1. This CDR3 region has 15 residues. Germline V lookup: CDR1 PRHDT, CDR2 FYEKMQ (reference sequence). CDR3 in amino acids: CASSLGAYSYNEQFF.

The chain recombines TRBV12-3 or TRBV12-4 with TRBJ1-5. The length of the CDR3 is 12 residues. The chain's CDR3 is CASSFVNQPQHF.

V is TRBV28 and J is TRBJ2-5; TCRdb selects TRBD1, and the lack of DNA leaves this call unchecked. Germline CDR1 reads MDHEN; CDR2 reads SYDVKM. The CDR3 runs to 14 residues. The CDR3 sequence is CASIRQGGGETQYF. The full variable domain, with the rest looked up from reference TRBV28 and TRBJ2-5, is DVKVTQSSRYLVKRTGEKVFLECVQDMDHENMFWYRQDPGLGLRLIYFSYDVKMKEKGDIPEGYSVSREKKERFSLILESASTNQTSMYLCASIRQGGGETQYFGPGTRLLVL.

The J gene is TRBJ1-1, the V gene TRBV19. The CDR3 is made up of 11 amino acids. Germline CDR1 is LNHDA and CDR2 is SQIVND (reference sequence). CDR3 region: CASVRATEAFF.

The genes are TRBV28 and TRBJ2-5; TCRdb's assignment of TRBD2 cannot be checked, as there is no DNA. The CDR3 has 15 residues. The germline CDR1 and CDR2 sequences are MDHEN and SYDVKM. CDR3 region: CASSFSFPGGETQYF.

CDR3 sequence reads: CASSRTGSSYNEQFF. J is TRBJ2-1 and V is TRBV19; TCRdb picks TRBD1, but there is no DNA to check that call. CDR1 is LNHDA and CDR2 is SQIVND in the germline V gene (reference sequence). The CDR3 extends over 15 amino acids.

V usage is TRBV29-1 and J usage is TRBJ2-7; the D call from TCRdb, TRBD1, cannot be confirmed without DNA. Per the germline V gene, CDR1 is SQVTM and CDR2 is ANQGSEA. CDR3 size: 11 residues. CDR3 amino acids: CSGTGAYEQYF.

The genes are TRBV4-3 and TRBJ2-6. Germline V lookup: CDR1 LGHNA, CDR2 YSLEER. This CDR3 is built from 14 residues. CDR3 sequence reads: CASSQELVANVLTF.

The V call is TRBV29-1, the J call TRBJ2-7; the TRBD1 assignment by TCRdb is unverifiable without DNA. The CDR3 is 16 amino acids. The germline V gene encodes CDR1 SQVTM and CDR2 ANQGSEA. CDR3: CSVEVSYQGASYEQYF.

The CDR3 protein is CASSLTRNGGITDTQYF. The chain employs TRBV7-3 and TRBJ2-3; TCRdb's assignment of TRBD1 cannot be checked, as there is no DNA. There are 17 residues in the CDR3. From germline, CDR1 is SGHTA and CDR2 FQGTGA.

The chain has TRBV29-1 and TRBJ2-2; TCRdb's assignment of TRBD1 cannot be checked, as there is no DNA. The CDR3 is 16 residues long. The germline V gene encodes CDR1 SQVTM and CDR2 ANQGSEA. CDR3 amino acids: CSVRYNLDRATGELFF.

The chain couples TRBV9 to TRBJ1-1; TCRdb indicates TRBD1, and absent DNA this call remains unverified. CDR1 and CDR2 from the germline V gene are SGDLS and YYNGEE. The CDR3 extends over 17 amino acids. The chain's CDR3 is CASSPWGDLSVGTEAFF.

The chain carries TRBV29-1 and TRBJ2-2; TCRdb designates TRBD2, a call that cannot be tested without DNA. Looked up from germline, CDR1 is SQVTM and CDR2 is ANQGSEA. The CDR3 is 13 amino acids. The CDR3 is CSVEDRGNGELFF.

The chain has TRBV7-6 and TRBJ1-1; the D call from TCRdb, TRBD1, cannot be confirmed without DNA. The germline V gene has CDR1 SGHVS and CDR2 FNYEAQ. CDR3 length equals 15 residues. This chain's CDR3 is CASSLGTAMNTEAFF.

The gene calls are TRBV6-2 or TRBV6-3 and TRBJ2-7. This CDR3 spans 14 amino acids. CDR1 is MNHEY and CDR2 is SVGEGT in the germline V gene. The CDR3 sequence is CASSFRTGAYEQYF.

The chain joins TRBV4-2 to TRBJ2-5; the D call from TCRdb, TRBD1, cannot be confirmed without DNA. This CDR3 is 14 amino acids long. Germline CDR1 LGHNA, CDR2 YNFKEQ. The CDR3 loop reads CASSQPGGQETQYF.

The CDR3 reads CSARDFEGQGSGELFF. The chain joins TRBV20-1 to TRBJ2-2; TCRdb picks TRBD1, but there is no DNA to check that call. There are 16 residues in the CDR3. The V gene's germline CDR1 is DFQATT and CDR2 SNEGSKA (reference sequence).

V is TRBV5-5 and J is TRBJ2-1; TCRdb reports TRBD1, a call that lacks DNA to check it against. From germline, CDR1 is SGHKS and CDR2 YYEKEE (reference sequence). This CDR3 spans 15 amino acids. CDR3 sequence: CASSPTGKGDNEQFF.

This chain joins TRBV4-3 and TRBJ2-3. The CDR3 covers 14 residues. Germline CDR1 and CDR2: LGHNA and YSLEER. CDR3 residues: CASSQVIGADTQYF.

V usage is TRBV29-1 and J usage is TRBJ1-2; TCRdb outputs TRBD1, but without DNA this stays unchecked. Looked up from germline, CDR1 is SQVTM and CDR2 is ANQGSEA. The CDR3 spans 12 residues. The CDR3: CSAGSESYGYTF.